Below, one T cell receptor (beta chain) is given with its context. Its cognate antigen is unknown. The data belong to a study of T cell responses to AZD1222 COVID-19 vaccine. Overall study findings and caveats: Nearly half of spike-specific TCRs reportedly go after variant regions that carry no mutations. At 160-218 and 743-854, vaccine-associated CD4 TCRs were dominant, and they spanned spike. At baseline, seropositivity was found in only six or seven AZD1222 recipients. Clonal diversity was possibly underestimated, and the donors were mostly white British, with more females.

The CDR3 totals 14 residues. Unmatched junction bases numbered 0, after V lost 0 bases and J lost 1 base. Germline values: CDR1 SGDLS, CDR2 YYNGEE. Data came from immunoSEQ multiplex PCR; TCRdb stores just in-frame clones and leaves some out. Of about 75,000 clones in the sample, roughly 87% are singletons; the top ten hold roughly a sixth. The chain couples TRBV9 to TRBJ1-2, with 7 bases aligning to TRBD1. The specimen comprised peripheral blood, sampled 28 days after the second AZD1222 dose. The sequence was collected from an adult who received the AZD1222 COVID-19 vaccine. The CDR3 sequence is CASSVGQGNYGYTF. CDR3 DNA sequence: TGTGCCAGCAGCGTAGGACAGGGTAACTATGGCTACACCTTC. Together with reference TRBV9 and TRBJ1-2, the CDR3 gives the full variable domain: DSGVTQTPKHLITATGQRVTLRCSPRSGDLSVYWYQQSLDQGLQFLIQYYNGEERAKGNILERFSAQQFPDLHSELNLSSLELGDSALYFCASSVGQGNYGYTFGSGTRLTVV.